A single T cell receptor beta chain is shown here with its context. The record originates from a study of blood T cells in healthy people across ages. Combining a sample-barcoded 5' primer with a J-beta primer mix, a second PCR ran for about 7 to 11 cycles. TCRdb re-derived calls from the 5' RACE reads in MiXCR, one entry per CDR3 protein. This table has roughly 800,000 distinct CDR3 sequences, about 62% appearing once. The sample consisted of blood. This TCR came from a man between 25 and 39 years old in good health.

The CDR3 bases are TGTGCCAGCAGTCCCCGCAGGGGTCGGACCTACGAGCAGTACTTC. Protein: CASSPRRGRTYEQYF. The J gene is TRBJ2-7, the V gene TRBV12-3 or TRBV12-4; possible D gene TRBD1, 6 bases. The V end lost 5 bases, the J end lost 2 bases, and 16 bases lay between the germline ends. CDR3 length: 15 residues.